This record covers a single TCR beta chain. Antigen unknown. These data originate in a study of T cell repertoires in cytomegalovirus infection. The overall study: Well-studied HLA-B-restricted CMV epitopes were used in the study alongside recently identified HLA-C-restricted ones. Whole-study findings and limits: Carriers of CMV plus the relevant HLA were identified by cumulative public TCR beta family frequency.

Losses at the gene ends were 10 bases for V and 0 bases for J; bases not matched to a gene: 6. This CDR3 is built from 14 residues. Germline V gene lookup returns CDR1 SEHNR and CDR2 FQNEAQ (reference sequence). Using its own MiXCR run on the reads, TCRdb lists one record per CDR3 protein. The data contain some 220,000 distinct CDR3 sequences, roughly 34% of them singletons. The source of this sequence is a human donor in good health (CMV status not recorded). Some clones in this sample may be carry-over from other donors' samples. This sample comprised CD8+ T cells from cultured PBMCs, obtained from culture after CMV antigen stimulation. J is TRBJ2-3 and V is TRBV7-9, with 8 bases lining up with TRBD2. CDR3 nucleotide sequence: TGTGCCACCGAGCGGGAGACTAGCACAGATACGCAGTATTTT. Protein: CATERETSTDTQYF. The full variable domain, completed using reference TRBV7-9 and TRBJ2-3, is DTGVSQNPRHKITKRGQNVTFRCDPISEHNRLYWYRQTLGQGPEFLTYFQNEAQLEKSRLLSDRFSAERPKGSFSTLEIQRTEQGDSAMYLCATERETSTDTQYFGPGTRLTVL.